This T cell receptor (beta chain) was profiled in a study of long-term antiretroviral therapy in people with HIV. The V and J ends lost 2 bases and 3 bases respectively, with 8 bases between them. Germline V gene data show CDR1 as MNHEY and CDR2 as SMNVEV (reference sequence). This CDR3 has 14 residues. The libraries were made with immunoSEQ v3.0 at survey level. The protocol was immunoSEQ multiplex PCR, while the TCRdb copy is restricted to in-frame clones and leaves out a portion. The sample shows fewer than 35,000 clones, 65% to 90% of them seen only once. The source of this sequence is a man aged 18-30 years with HIV. The gene calls are TRBV27 and TRBJ2-1, with D uncertain. The sample in question was unsorted PBMCs, obtained 3.3 years after starting antiretroviral therapy. The CDR3 here is CASSLELRYNEQFF. For the CDR3, the DNA is TGTGCCAGCAGTTTAGAGTTGCGCTACAATGAGCAGTTCTTC.